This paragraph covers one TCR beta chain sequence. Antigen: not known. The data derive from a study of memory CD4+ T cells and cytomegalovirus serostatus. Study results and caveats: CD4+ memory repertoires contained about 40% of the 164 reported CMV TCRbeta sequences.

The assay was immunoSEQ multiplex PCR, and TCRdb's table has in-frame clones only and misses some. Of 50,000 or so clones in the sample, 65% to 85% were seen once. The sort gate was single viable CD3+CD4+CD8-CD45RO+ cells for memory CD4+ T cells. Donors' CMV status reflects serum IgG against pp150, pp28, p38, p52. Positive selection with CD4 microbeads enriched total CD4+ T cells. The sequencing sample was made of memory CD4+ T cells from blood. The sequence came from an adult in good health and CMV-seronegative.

The CDR3 DNA follows: TGTGCCAGCTCACCCTTCAGGACAGGGAACACCGGGGAGCTGTTTTTT. Amino acid sequence: CASSPFRTGNTGELFF. The rearrangement links TRBV18 to TRBJ2-2, with TRBD1 matching over 7 bases. CDR1 and CDR2 (germline): KGHSH, LQKENI. The CDR3 contains 16 residues. With V trimmed by 3 bases and J by 1 base, 5 bases remained unmatched.